This T cell receptor beta chain was captured in a study of OX40 agonist ivuxolimab in advanced cancers. Notes on the study in general: Expanded clones were, on average, more numerous among CD8+ T cells than CD4+. Expanded peripheral T cell antigen specificity was not determined.

The CDR3 is 15 amino acids. The V gene's germline CDR1 is SEHNR and CDR2 FQNEAQ (reference sequence). Unmatched junction bases numbered 4, after V lost 0 bases and J lost 3 bases. Points on this clone: Its antigen is currently unknown.

TCRdb's copy holds only in-frame clones and misses some; the assay was immunoSEQ multiplex PCR. The table has 77,000 or so clones, about 88% seen once. The clonotype originates from an adult with an advanced solid tumor such as melanoma, head and neck, liver or kidney cancer. This sequence joins TRBV7-9 and TRBJ1-1; 7 nucleotides line up with TRBD1. The input for sequencing was CD4+ or CD8+ T cells sorted from blood, taken in a trial of the OX40 agonist ivuxolimab. The CDR3 sequence is CASSLARGMDTEAFF. As DNA, the CDR3 is TGTGCCAGCAGCTTAGCCAGGGGGATGGACACTGAAGCTTTCTTT.